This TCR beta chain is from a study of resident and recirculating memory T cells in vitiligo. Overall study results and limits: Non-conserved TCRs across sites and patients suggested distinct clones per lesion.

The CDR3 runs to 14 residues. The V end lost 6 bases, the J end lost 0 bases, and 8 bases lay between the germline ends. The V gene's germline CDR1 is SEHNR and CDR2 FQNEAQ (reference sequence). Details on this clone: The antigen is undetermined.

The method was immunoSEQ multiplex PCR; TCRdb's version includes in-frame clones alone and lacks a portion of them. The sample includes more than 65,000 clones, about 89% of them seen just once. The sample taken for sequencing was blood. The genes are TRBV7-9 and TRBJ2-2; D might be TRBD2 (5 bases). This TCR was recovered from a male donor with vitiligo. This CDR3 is CASSLGANTGELFF. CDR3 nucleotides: TGTGCCAGCAGTCTCGGGGCGAACACCGGGGAGCTGTTTTTT.